The next 27 T cell receptor beta chains were all read from a single sample in a study of blood T cell repertoires in COVID-19. Assay: immunoSEQ multiplex PCR; the TCRdb copy retains only in-frame clones and omits some. The table shows 150,000 to 200,000 clones, with 85% occurring only once. The material sequenced was peripheral blood. The source is a human donor with acute or convalescent COVID-19. The donor label of this sample is uncertain.

CDR3 bases: TGTGCCAGCAGCCGAACGGACTGGACCGGGGAGCTGTTTTTT. Protein sequence: CASSRTDWTGELFF. This sequence joins TRBV11-3 and TRBJ2-2; TRBD2 might be the D (5 bases). The germline V gene has CDR1 SGHNT and CDR2 YENEEA. The V and J ends lost 5 bases and 5 bases respectively, with 12 bases between them. This CDR3 has 14 residues.

The V and J genes are TRBV19 and TRBJ2-5; D is perhaps TRBD1 (5 bases). Trimming removed 0 bases at V and 7 bases at J, with 18 bases between. In germline, CDR1 is LNHDA, CDR2 SQIVND (reference sequence). The CDR3 is made up of 16 amino acids. CDR3: CASSIEGKDTTLTQYF. The DNA for the CDR3 is TGTGCCAGTAGTATAGAAGGGAAGGACACCACACTGACCCAGTACTTC. Full variable domain (rest looked up from reference TRBV19 and TRBJ2-5): DGGITQSPKYLFRKEGQNVTLSCEQNLNHDAMYWYRQDPGQGLRLIYYSQIVNDFQKGDIAEGYSVSREKKESFPLTVTSAQKNPTAFYLCASSIEGKDTTLTQYFGPGTRLLVL.

About this clone itself: Different DNA sequences within this sample yield the same CDR3. The chain carries TRBV5-1 and TRBJ1-2; 8 nucleotides agree with TRBD1. V lost 4 bases, J lost 3 bases, and 5 bases stayed unmatched. The CDR3 is 14 amino acids. The germline V gene encodes CDR1 SGHRS and CDR2 YFSETQ. CDR3: CASSPDRGDYGYTF. The DNA for the CDR3 is TGCGCCAGCAGCCCCGACAGGGGAGACTATGGCTACACCTTC.

V and J are TRBV7-9 and TRBJ1-1; 9 bases agree with TRBD1. CDR1 and CDR2 from the germline V gene are SEHNR and FQNEAQ (reference sequence). This CDR3 region has 16 residues. The V and J ends lost 1 base and 2 bases, in that order; junction bases with no gene match: 5. The CDR3 region has the DNA TGTGCCAGCAGCTTAGGCCCGGGACAGGGAAACACTGAAGCTTTCTTT. It specifies CASSLGPGQGNTEAFF.

V and J are TRBV6-5 and TRBJ1-1, with 10 nucleotides matching TRBD1. The V gene end was trimmed by 7 bases and the J gene end by 2 bases; junction bases not matched to a gene: 7. The CDR3 spans 15 residues. Germline V gene data show CDR1 as MNHEY and CDR2 as SVGAGI. The chain's CDR3 is CASTKMTGGNTEAFF. The CDR3 coding sequence is TGTGCCAGCACCAAAATGACAGGGGGCAACACTGAAGCTTTCTTT.

This clone was seen a handful of times. V and J are TRBV9 and TRBJ1-3; maybe TRBD1 (6 bases). Trimming stripped 2 bases from V and 3 bases from J, with 12 bases between. This CDR3 is built from 15 residues. Germline values: CDR1 SGDLS, CDR2 YYNGEE. CDR3 amino acids: CASSVTGTLGNTIYF. The CDR3 coding sequence is TGTGCCAGCAGCGTGACCGGGACACTTGGAAACACCATATATTTT. Using reference TRBV9 and TRBJ1-3 for the parts outside the CDR3, the full variable domain is DSGVTQTPKHLITATGQRVTLRCSPRSGDLSVYWYQQSLDQGLQFLIQYYNGEERAKGNILERFSAQQFPDLHSELNLSSLELGDSALYFCASSVTGTLGNTIYFGEGSWLTVV.

This rearrangement joins TRBV6-5 to TRBJ2-3; TRBD1 is a possible D gene (5 bases). This CDR3 is built from 16 residues. V was pared by 2 bases and J by 6 bases, with 18 bases between. Germline CDR1 MNHEY, CDR2 SVGAGI. CDR3 coding DNA: TGTGCCAGCAGTTACAATAGCCAGGGAAGAAGCGATACGCAGTATTTT. As protein: CASSYNSQGRSDTQYF.

The V gene is TRBV14, the J gene TRBJ2-1; 12 bases are a match to TRBD2. The CDR3 runs to 17 residues. Germline CDR1 and CDR2: SGHDN and FVKESK. J was trimmed by 8 bases and V by 5 bases; bases with no gene match: 13. The CDR3, as DNA: TGTGCCAGCAGCTCTCCTCGTTCTAGCGGGGGGGCCGATGAGCAGTTCTTC. Translated, it gives CASSSPRSSGGADEQFF. Drawing the rest from reference TRBV14 and TRBJ2-1, the complete variable domain is EAGVTQFPSHSVIEKGQTVTLRCDPISGHDNLYWYRRVMGKEIKFLLHFVKESKQDESGMPNNRFLAERTGGTYSTLKVQPAELEDSGVYFCASSSPRSSGGADEQFFGPGTRLTVL.

J is TRBJ1-5 and V is TRBV27, with 8 bases that match TRBD1. The CDR3 totals 13 residues. Trimming cost V 6 bases and J 7 bases; bases outside gene matches: 5. In germline, CDR1 is MNHEY, CDR2 SMNVEV (reference sequence). The CDR3 sequence is CASRDRAGQPQHF. CDR3 DNA: TGTGCCAGCAGGGACAGGGCTGGGCAGCCCCAGCATTTT.

V usage is TRBV5-1 and J usage is TRBJ1-1, with D hard to call. Germline V gives CDR1 SGHRS, CDR2 YFSETQ. Between the trimmed V and J ends, which lost 0 bases and 0 bases, there was a span of 9 bases. The CDR3 has 15 amino acids. The CDR3 coding sequence is TGCGCCAGCAGCTTGGCAGTCAACATGAACACTGAAGCTTTCTTT. Amino acid sequence: CASSLAVNMNTEAFF.

This chain connects TRBV29-1 to TRBJ2-3, with 7 positions matching TRBD1. Germline lookup yields CDR1 SQVTM and CDR2 ANQGSEA. The length of the CDR3 is 14 residues. After removal of 6 bases from V and 2 bases from J, the junction contained 8 bases not matched to a gene. The CDR3 sequence: CSVQPGQITDTQYF. Here the CDR3 DNA reads TGCAGCGTGCAACCGGGACAGATCACAGATACGCAGTATTTT.

In DNA, the CDR3 is TGTGCCAGCTCCCTTGGGACGCGGGGCAGCGTTCAAGAGACCCAGTACTTC. It yields the protein CASSLGTRGSVQETQYF. This sequence joins TRBV7-8 and TRBJ2-5; TRBD2 is a possible D gene (6 bases). Trimming left V 8 bases short and J 2 bases short, with 24 bases between. Germline CDR1 and CDR2: SGHVS and FQNEAQ. The CDR3 sequence is 17 residues long. Combining the CDR3 with reference TRBV7-8 and TRBJ2-5 gives the whole variable domain GAGVSQSPRYKVAKRGQDVALRCDPISGHVSLFWYQQALGQGPEFLTYFQNEAQLDKSGLPSDRFFAERPEGSVSTLKIQRTQQEDSAVYLCASSLGTRGSVQETQYFGPGTRLLVL.

The chain uses TRBV28 and TRBJ2-5, with 10 bases fitting TRBD1. The CDR3 totals 16 residues. Germline CDR1 reads MDHEN; CDR2 reads SYDVKM. Trimming at V came to 4 bases and at J to 6 bases, leaving 11 bases not matched to a gene. CDR3 nucleotide sequence: TGTGCCAGCAGTTCGGCATCGACAGGGGGCGCGAAGACCCAGTACTTC. Amino acids: CASSSASTGGAKTQYF.

CDR3 in DNA: TGTGCCAGCAGCTTAAATGGCCGCCGACAGGGGATTGGCTACACCTTC. Residues: CASSLNGRRQGIGYTF. The chain carries TRBV7-3 and TRBJ1-2; 8 bases agree with TRBD1. Losses at the gene ends were 1 base for V and 7 bases for J; bases not matched to a gene: 11. Germline V lookup: CDR1 SGHTA, CDR2 FQGTGA. The CDR3 extends over 16 amino acids. The variable domain in full, with the rest retrieved from reference TRBV7-3 and TRBJ1-2, is GAGVSQTPSNKVTEKGKYVELRCDPISGHTALYWYRQSLGQGPEFLIYFQGTGAADDSGLPNDRFFAVRPEGSVSTLKIQRTERGDSAVYLCASSLNGRRQGIGYTFGSGTRLTVV.

This chain connects TRBV2 to TRBJ1-1; D might be TRBD1 (5 bases). Per the germline V gene, CDR1 is SNHLY and CDR2 is FYNNEI. The V end was cut by 3 bases, the J end by 6 bases, with 14 bases between. The CDR3 has 14 amino acids. This chain's CDR3 is CASSDRDVRPEAFF. DNA of the CDR3: TGTGCCAGCAGTGACAGGGATGTGAGGCCTGAAGCTTTCTTT.

The chain couples TRBV19 to TRBJ2-7; 8 bases are a match to TRBD1. V lost 7 bases to trimming and J lost 2 bases; unmatched junction nucleotides: 7. CDR3 length: 14 residues. Germline CDR1 is LNHDA and CDR2 is SQIVND (reference sequence). CDR3 coding DNA: TGTGCCAGTACCCCCGGGACAGGACCCTACGAGCAGTACTTC. Translating it yields CASTPGTGPYEQYF.

V gene TRBV11-3 combines with J gene TRBJ2-3; perhaps TRBD2 as D (6 bases). The CDR3 totals 15 residues. Germline V gives CDR1 SGHNT, CDR2 YENEEA. Trimming left V 1 base short and J 1 base short, with 9 bases between. The DNA for the CDR3 is TGTGCCAGCAGCTTAGGACGGAGGGGCACAGATACGCAGTATTTT. It encodes CASSLGRRGTDTQYF.

The gene calls are TRBV7-2 and TRBJ1-2; the D gene is possibly TRBD1 (6 bases). The germline V gene has CDR1 SGHTA and CDR2 FQGNSA. The CDR3 is made up of 14 amino acids. Between the trimmed V and J ends, which lost 5 bases and 8 bases, there was a span of 18 bases. Written as DNA, the CDR3 is TGTGCCAGCAGCACTCGGGACAACTTGGGCGGCTACACCTTC. This codes for CASSTRDNLGGYTF. Variable domain in full (rest from reference TRBV7-2 and TRBJ1-2): GAGVSQSPSNKVTEKGKDVELRCDPISGHTALYWYRQSLGQGLEFLIYFQGNSAPDKSGLPSDRFSAERTGGSVSTLTIQRTQQEDSAVYLCASSTRDNLGGYTFGSGTRLTVV.

This clone was recorded only once. The V gene is TRBV6-5, the J gene TRBJ1-4; 8 bases match TRBD1. Unmatched junction bases numbered 8, after V lost 10 bases and J lost 7 bases. The CDR3 has 13 residues. Germline assignment: CDR1 MNHEY and CDR2 SVGAGI. The CDR3 DNA sequence: TGTGCCACCTCGTGGACAGGGCGTGAAAAACTGTTTTTT. It encodes CATSWTGREKLFF.

J is TRBJ1-1 and V is TRBV6-2 or TRBV6-3, with TRBD1 matching over 9 bases. Germline V gives CDR1 MNHEY, CDR2 SVGEGT. Trimming took 3 bases from V and 4 from J; bases not matched to a gene: 3. The CDR3 has 14 residues. CDR3 protein: CASSYMDRGTEAFF. The CDR3 DNA reads TGTGCCAGCAGTTATATGGACAGGGGCACTGAAGCTTTCTTT.

The rearrangement joins TRBV11-3 to TRBJ2-7, with TRBD1 matching over 7 bases. With V trimmed by 7 bases and J by 0 bases, 12 bases remained unmatched. The germline V gene encodes CDR1 SGHNT and CDR2 YENEEA. This CDR3 is 16 amino acids long. CDR3 residues: CASTPVGGGNSYEQYF. Written as DNA, the CDR3 is TGTGCCAGCACCCCGGTAGGGGGCGGAAACTCCTACGAGCAGTACTTC. Supplemented by reference TRBV11-3 and TRBJ2-7, the full variable domain reads EAGVVQSPRYKIIEKKQPVAFWCNPISGHNTLYWYLQNLGQGPELLIRYENEEAVDDSQLPKDRFSAERLKGVDSTLKIQPAELGDSAVYLCASTPVGGGNSYEQYFGPGTRLTVT.

The rearrangement links TRBV6-5 to TRBJ1-4; the D gene is possibly TRBD1 (5 bases). Trimming removed 4 bases at V and 4 bases at J, with 16 bases between. Germline V lookup: CDR1 MNHEY, CDR2 SVGAGI. This CDR3 has 16 amino acids. CDR3 sequence (DNA): TGTGCCAGCAGTTCACGTTGGGAGGGGTTTAATGAAAAACTGTTTTTT. Translating it yields CASSSRWEGFNEKLFF.

The rearrangement uses TRBV6-6 and TRBJ1-2, with D possibly TRBD1 on 5 matching bases. Per germline, CDR1 MNHNY and CDR2 SVGAGI (reference sequence). The CDR3 has 10 amino acids. Trimming took 8 bases from V and 7 from J, leaving 8 bases between them. CDR3 loop: CASLGGGYTF. The CDR3 nucleotides are TGTGCCAGCTTGGGGGGTGGCTACACCTTC.

This rearrangement joins TRBV7-9 to TRBJ2-7; 8 nucleotides line up with TRBD1. The length of the CDR3 is 13 residues. J lost 2 bases, V lost 5 bases, and 2 bases had no gene match. The germline CDR1 and CDR2 sequences are SEHNR and FQNEAQ (reference sequence). Written as DNA, the CDR3 is TGTGCCAGCAGCGCGGACAGGGCCTACGAGCAGTACTTC. It is translated as CASSADRAYEQYF.

The genes are TRBV5-1 and TRBJ2-5; 14 positions agree with TRBD2. This CDR3 comprises 16 residues. The germline V gene has CDR1 SGHRS and CDR2 YFSETQ. The junction had 4 bases not matched to a gene; V was cut back by 4 bases and J by 2 bases. The CDR3 sequence is CASSVGTSGGQETQYF. The CDR3 bases are TGCGCCAGCAGCGTGGGGACTAGCGGGGGACAAGAGACCCAGTACTTC.

This clone was seen only once. The chain is built from TRBV5-4 and TRBJ2-3; D is perhaps TRBD1 (7 bases). V dropped 1 base and J dropped 2 bases, with 11 bases sitting between them. This CDR3 has 15 amino acids. From germline, CDR1 is SGHNT and CDR2 YYREEE (reference sequence). CDR3 in amino acids: CASSLRRGLTDTQYF. CDR3 nucleotide sequence: TGTGCCAGCAGCTTGCGGAGGGGGCTCACAGATACGCAGTATTTT.

On this clone itself: Other DNA sequences from this sample encode an identical CDR3 as well. The CDR3 region is CASSFQSYNEQFF. CDR3 bases: TGTGCCAGCAGCTTTCAGTCCTACAATGAGCAGTTCTTC. The chain links TRBV11-3 to TRBJ2-1; D call uncertain. Germline V CDR1 and CDR2: SGHNT, YENEEA. This CDR3 is 13 amino acids long. The V and J ends lost 3 bases and 1 base respectively, with 4 bases between them.